The T cell receptor (beta chain) described here comes from a study of blood T cell repertoires in COVID-19. At the level of the study: COVID-19 samples from acute and convalescent phases originated in the United States, Italy and Spain. Nucleic acid was either cDNA or gDNA, and it came from T cells, B-cell-depleted T cells, or PBMCs.

Remarks on this clone: Germline and junction disagree at one end, which may indicate a read error.

Per germline, CDR1 MNHEY and CDR2 SVGAGI. This CDR3 region has 15 residues. As processed by the authors: Amplification of reference gene primers was used by the study to estimate nucleated cell counts. Only in-frame clones appear in the TCRdb table, and some are missing; sequencing was by immunoSEQ multiplex PCR. D and trimming come from the DNA, and the V and J calls and clone size come from that table. Altogether 200,000 to 300,000 clones are present, 84% being singletons, with the ten largest covering 1.5% to 1.9%. Sample: peripheral blood. The receptor was derived from a woman in her thirties or forties who had recovered from COVID-19. This rearrangement joins TRBV6-5 to TRBJ2-1, with D perhaps matching TRBD1 or TRBD2 (5 bases each). CDR3 amino acids: CASSDSGQVRDEQFF. As DNA, the CDR3 is TGTGCCAGCAGTGACTCGGGGCAGGTTAGGGATGAGCAGTTCTTC.